What follows is one T cell receptor (beta chain) and its context. This record comes from a study of T cells in tumors after PD-1 blockade. Whole-study context: No patient had prior checkpoint blockade, systemic immunosuppression, or radiotherapy within 4 weeks. Peripheral blood samples averaged approximately 33,000 unique clonotypes and about 110,000 templates.

Generated by immunoSEQ multiplex PCR, the TCRdb table keeps only in-frame clones and is missing some. The table includes about 47,000 clones, 75% to 80% detected once. The source is a human donor with basal cell carcinoma. The sequences come from PBMCs, collected before anti-PD-1 treatment.

The CDR3 nucleotides are TGTGCCAGCAGCCTCGGAACTAGCGGGACTTGGCTCTACGAGCAGTACTTC. Protein product: CASSLGTSGTWLYEQYF. The rearrangement uses TRBV5-6 and TRBJ2-7; TRBD2 agrees at 10 bases. CDR1 is SGHDT and CDR2 is YYEEEE in the germline V gene. This CDR3 has 17 residues. The trim removed 4 bases at V and 3 bases at J, leaving 13 bases unmatched.